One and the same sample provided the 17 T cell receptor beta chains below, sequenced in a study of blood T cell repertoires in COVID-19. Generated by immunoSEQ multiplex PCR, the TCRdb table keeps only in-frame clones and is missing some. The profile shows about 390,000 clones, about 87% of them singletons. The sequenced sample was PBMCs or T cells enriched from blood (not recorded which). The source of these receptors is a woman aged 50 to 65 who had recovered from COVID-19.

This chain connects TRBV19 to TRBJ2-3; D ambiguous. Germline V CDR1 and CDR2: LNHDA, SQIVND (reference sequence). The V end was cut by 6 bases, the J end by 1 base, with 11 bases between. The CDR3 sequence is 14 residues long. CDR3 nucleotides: TGTGCCAGTAGGAGCGATTCCGGCACAGATACGCAGTATTTT. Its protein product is CASRSDSGTDTQYF. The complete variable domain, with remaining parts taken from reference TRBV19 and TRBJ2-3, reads DGGITQSPKYLFRKEGQNVTLSCEQNLNHDAMYWYRQDPGQGLRLIYYSQIVNDFQKGDIAEGYSVSREKKESFPLTVTSAQKNPTAFYLCASRSDSGTDTQYFGPGTRLTVL.

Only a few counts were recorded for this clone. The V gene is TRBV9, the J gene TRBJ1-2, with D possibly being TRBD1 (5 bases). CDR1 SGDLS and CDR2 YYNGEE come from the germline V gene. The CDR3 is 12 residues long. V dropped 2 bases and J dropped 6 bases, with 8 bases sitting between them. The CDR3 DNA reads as TGTGCCAGCAGCGTCGGGGGTGATGGCTACACCTTC. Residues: CASSVGGDGYTF.

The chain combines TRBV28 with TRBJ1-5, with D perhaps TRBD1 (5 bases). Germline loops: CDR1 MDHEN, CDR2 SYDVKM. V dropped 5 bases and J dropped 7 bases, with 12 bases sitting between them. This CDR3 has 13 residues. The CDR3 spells CASSPGFGQPQHF. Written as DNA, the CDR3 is TGTGCCAGCAGTCCAGGGTTTGGGCAGCCCCAGCATTTT.

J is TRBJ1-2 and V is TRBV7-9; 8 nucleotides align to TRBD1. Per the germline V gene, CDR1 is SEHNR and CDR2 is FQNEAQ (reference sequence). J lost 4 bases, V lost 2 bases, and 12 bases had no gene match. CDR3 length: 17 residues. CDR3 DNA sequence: TGTGCCAGCAGCTTACCAACCGTGACAGGGGATTTCTATGGCTACACCTTC. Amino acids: CASSLPTVTGDFYGYTF.

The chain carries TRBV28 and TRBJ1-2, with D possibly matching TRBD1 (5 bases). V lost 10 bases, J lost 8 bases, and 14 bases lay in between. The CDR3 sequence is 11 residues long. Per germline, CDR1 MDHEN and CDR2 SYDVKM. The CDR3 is CATRSPGGYTF. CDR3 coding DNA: TGTGCCACCCGCTCTCCAGGGGGCTACACCTTC.

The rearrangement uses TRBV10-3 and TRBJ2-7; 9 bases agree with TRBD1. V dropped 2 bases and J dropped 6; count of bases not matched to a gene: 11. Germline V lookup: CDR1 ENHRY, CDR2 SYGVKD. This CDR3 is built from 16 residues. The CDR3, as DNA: TGTGCCATCAGTGAGAGAGAGACGGGACAGGGTGGCGAGCAGTACTTC. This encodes CAISERETGQGGEQYF.

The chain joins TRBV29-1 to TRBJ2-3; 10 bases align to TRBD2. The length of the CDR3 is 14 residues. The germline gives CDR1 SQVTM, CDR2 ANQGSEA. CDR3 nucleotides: TGCACTCCCCCCATTAGCGGGGGGACAGATACGCAGTATTTT. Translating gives CTPPISGGTDTQYF.

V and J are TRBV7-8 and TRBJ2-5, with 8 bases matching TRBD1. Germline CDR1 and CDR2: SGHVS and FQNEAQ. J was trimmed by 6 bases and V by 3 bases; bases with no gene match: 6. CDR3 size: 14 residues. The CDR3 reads CASSFGQGGQTQYF. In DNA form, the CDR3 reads TGTGCCAGCAGCTTTGGACAGGGTGGACAGACCCAGTACTTC.

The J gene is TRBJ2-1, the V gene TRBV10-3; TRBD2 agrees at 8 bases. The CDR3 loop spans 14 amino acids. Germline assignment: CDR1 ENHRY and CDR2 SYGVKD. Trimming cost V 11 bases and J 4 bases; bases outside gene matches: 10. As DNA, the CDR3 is TGTGCCTCCGCCCCAGCGGGGGAGTACAATGAGCAGTTCTTC. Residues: CASAPAGEYNEQFF.

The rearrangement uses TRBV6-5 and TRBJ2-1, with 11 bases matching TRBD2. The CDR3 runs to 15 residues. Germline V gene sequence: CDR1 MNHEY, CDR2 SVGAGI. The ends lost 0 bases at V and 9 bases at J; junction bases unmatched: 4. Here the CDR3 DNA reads TGTGCCAGCAGTTACTCTAGCGGGGGGGTTGGTGAGCAGTTCTTC. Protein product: CASSYSSGGVGEQFF.

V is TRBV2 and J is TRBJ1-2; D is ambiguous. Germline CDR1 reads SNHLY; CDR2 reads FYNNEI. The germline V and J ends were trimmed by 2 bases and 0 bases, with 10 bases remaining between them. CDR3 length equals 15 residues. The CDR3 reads CASSELLGSNYGYTF. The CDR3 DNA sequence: TGTGCCAGCAGTGAACTTCTCGGGTCTAACTATGGCTACACCTTC.

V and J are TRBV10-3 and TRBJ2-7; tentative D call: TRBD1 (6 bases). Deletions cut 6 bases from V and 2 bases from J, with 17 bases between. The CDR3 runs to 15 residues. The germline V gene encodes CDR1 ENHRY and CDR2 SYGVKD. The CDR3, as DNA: TGTGCCATCAGCACGACTGGGGGCTCCGCCTACGAGCAGTACTTC. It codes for CAISTTGGSAYEQYF.

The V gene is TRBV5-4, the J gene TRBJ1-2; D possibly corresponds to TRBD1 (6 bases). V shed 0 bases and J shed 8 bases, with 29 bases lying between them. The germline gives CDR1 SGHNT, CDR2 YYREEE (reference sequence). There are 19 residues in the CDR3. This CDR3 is CASSLVPPMGPPGGEGYTF. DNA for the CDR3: TGTGCCAGCAGCTTGGTTCCGCCGATGGGCCCTCCGGGGGGCGAGGGCTACACCTTC.

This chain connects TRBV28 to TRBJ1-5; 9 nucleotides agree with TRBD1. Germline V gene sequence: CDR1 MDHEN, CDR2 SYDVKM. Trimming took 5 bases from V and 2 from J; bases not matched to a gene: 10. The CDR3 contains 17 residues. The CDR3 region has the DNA TGTGCCAGCAGTAGGACAGGGGTCGTGGGCGGCAATCAGCCCCAGCATTTT. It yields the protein CASSRTGVVGGNQPQHF.

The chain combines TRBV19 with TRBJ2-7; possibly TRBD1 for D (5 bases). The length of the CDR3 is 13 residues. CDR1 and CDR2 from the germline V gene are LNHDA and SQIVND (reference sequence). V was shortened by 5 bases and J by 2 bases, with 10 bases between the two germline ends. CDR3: CASSPRVTYEQYF. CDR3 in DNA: TGTGCCAGTAGTCCCAGGGTAACCTACGAGCAGTACTTC.

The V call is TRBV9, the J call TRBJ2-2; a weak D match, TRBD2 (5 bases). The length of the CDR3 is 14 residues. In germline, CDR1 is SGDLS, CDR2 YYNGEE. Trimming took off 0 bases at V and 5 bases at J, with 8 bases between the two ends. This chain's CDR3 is CASSVAWETGELFF. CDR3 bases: TGTGCCAGCAGCGTAGCGTGGGAGACCGGGGAGCTGTTTTTT.

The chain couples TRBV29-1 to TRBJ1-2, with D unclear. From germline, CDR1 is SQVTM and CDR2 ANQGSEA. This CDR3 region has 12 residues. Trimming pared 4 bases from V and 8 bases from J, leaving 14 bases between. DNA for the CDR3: TGCAGCGTTGGGGAGGGAATAGAAGGCTACACCTTC. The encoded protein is CSVGEGIEGYTF.